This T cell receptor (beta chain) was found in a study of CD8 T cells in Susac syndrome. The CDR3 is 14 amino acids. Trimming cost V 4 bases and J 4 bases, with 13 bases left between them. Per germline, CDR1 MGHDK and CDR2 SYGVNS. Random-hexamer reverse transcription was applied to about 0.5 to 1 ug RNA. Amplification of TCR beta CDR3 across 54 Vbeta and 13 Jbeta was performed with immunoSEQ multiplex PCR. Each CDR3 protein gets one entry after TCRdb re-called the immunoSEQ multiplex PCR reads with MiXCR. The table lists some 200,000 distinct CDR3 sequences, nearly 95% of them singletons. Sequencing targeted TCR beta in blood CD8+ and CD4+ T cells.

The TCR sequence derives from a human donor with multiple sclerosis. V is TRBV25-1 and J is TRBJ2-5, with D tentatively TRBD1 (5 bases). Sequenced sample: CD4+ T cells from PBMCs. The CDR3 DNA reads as TGTGCCAGCAGTGCGCAGGGCCCATCAGAGACCCAGTACTTC. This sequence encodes CASSAQGPSETQYF.